Presented here are 10 T cell receptor beta chains from one specimen sequenced in a study of CD8 T cells in Susac syndrome. Roughly 0.45 to 1 ug RNA was reverse transcribed with random hexamers. TCRdb redid the calling of the immunoSEQ multiplex PCR reads with MiXCR, one entry per CDR3 protein. The profile shows approximately 300,000 distinct CDR3 sequences, almost 85% of them singletons. Sequenced sample: CD8+ T cells from PBMCs. Receptors were obtained from a human donor with multiple sclerosis.

The genes are TRBV4-3 and TRBJ2-2; the match to TRBD1 covers 7 bases. V lost 3 bases, J lost 6 bases, and 7 bases stayed unmatched. Germline values: CDR1 LGHNA, CDR2 YSLEER. CDR3 length equals 15 residues. This CDR3 reads CASSQYRGGSGELFF. The CDR3 DNA reads TGCGCCAGCAGCCAGTACAGGGGCGGGTCCGGGGAGCTGTTTTTT.

The J gene is TRBJ2-2, the V gene TRBV19, with D unresolved. CDR1 and CDR2 from the germline V gene are LNHDA and SQIVND (reference sequence). This CDR3 contains 16 residues. V dropped 6 bases and J dropped 4 bases, with 18 bases sitting between them. The CDR3 sequence is CASSALGSIVTGELFF. CDR3 nucleotide sequence: TGTGCCAGTAGCGCCTTGGGGTCCATCGTCACCGGGGAGCTGTTTTTT.

The chain uses TRBV30 and TRBJ2-2; D gene uncertain. The V gene lost 5 bases and the J gene lost 1 base, with 8 bases spanning the gap. CDR1 and CDR2 (germline): GTSNPN, SVGIG (reference sequence). The CDR3 has 13 amino acids. For the CDR3, the DNA is TGTGCCTGGGGAACTCTGAACACCGGGGAGCTGTTTTTT. Amino acids: CAWGTLNTGELFF.

The sample holds one count of this clonotype. This chain connects TRBV9 to TRBJ2-7; 7 positions match TRBD1. V lost 0 bases to trimming and J lost 1 base; unmatched junction nucleotides: 4. CDR1 and CDR2 (germline): SGDLS, YYNGEE. The length of the CDR3 is 15 residues. The CDR3 DNA sequence: TGTGCCAGCAGCGTAGGTACAGGGGAGTCCTACGAGCAGTACTTC. Amino acids: CASSVGTGESYEQYF.

This clonotype was observed a handful of times. V and J are TRBV5-6 and TRBJ2-6, with D possibly being TRBD1 (6 bases). This CDR3 has 17 residues. V lost 1 base and J 2 bases, leaving 13 bases between the germline ends. Germline values: CDR1 SGHDT, CDR2 YYEEEE. CDR3 region: CASSLRPGEAGANVLTF. CDR3 DNA: TGTGCCAGCAGCTTGAGGCCAGGGGAAGCTGGGGCCAACGTCCTGACTTTC.

This chain connects TRBV5-6 to TRBJ2-3; 8 bases agree with TRBD1. V dropped 0 bases and J dropped 1; count of bases not matched to a gene: 1. CDR3 length: 15 amino acids. Per germline, CDR1 SGHDT and CDR2 YYEEEE. The CDR3 spells CASSLEQGGTDTQYF. The CDR3 coding sequence is TGTGCCAGCAGCTTGGAACAGGGGGGCACAGATACGCAGTATTTT.

The genes are TRBV13 and TRBJ1-1; no clear D. V lost 5 bases and J lost 0, with 10 bases in between. The CDR3 totals 14 residues. The germline V gene encodes CDR1 PRHDT and CDR2 FYEKMQ (reference sequence). CDR3 nucleotides: TGTGCCAGCAGCCCCGAGGGAATGAACACTGAAGCTTTCTTT. Translation gives CASSPEGMNTEAFF.

In the case of this clonotype: The germline gene is not matched at one end of the junction; a read error may be the cause. V usage is TRBV6-5 and J usage is TRBJ1-2, with D unclear. The germline V gene has CDR1 MNHEY and CDR2 SVGAGI. The CDR3 runs 18 residues. DNA of the CDR3: TGTGCCAGCACTTACGGAGACCCCCAGCTAACTCTTCTCTATGGCTACACCTTC. This translates into CASTYGDPQLTLLYGYTF.

This clonotype was counted a few times. V usage is TRBV6-1 and J usage is TRBJ2-5; TRBD1 is a possible D gene (6 bases). CDR3 size: 14 residues. V was shortened by 7 bases and J by 2 bases, with 14 bases between the two germline ends. The V gene's germline CDR1 is MNHNS and CDR2 SASEGT. The chain's CDR3 is CASTKGTSQETQYF. CDR3 DNA sequence: TGTGCCAGCACTAAGGGGACATCGCAAGAGACCCAGTACTTC.

The rearrangement joins TRBV5-6 to TRBJ2-3; 9 nucleotides match TRBD1. Per germline, CDR1 SGHDT and CDR2 YYEEEE. With 2 bases clipped from V and 2 bases from J, the junction kept 6 bases outside the gene matches. CDR3 length: 16 residues. CDR3 residues: CASSLLDRGPTDTQYF. CDR3 bases: TGTGCCAGCAGCTTATTGGACAGGGGACCCACAGATACGCAGTATTTT.